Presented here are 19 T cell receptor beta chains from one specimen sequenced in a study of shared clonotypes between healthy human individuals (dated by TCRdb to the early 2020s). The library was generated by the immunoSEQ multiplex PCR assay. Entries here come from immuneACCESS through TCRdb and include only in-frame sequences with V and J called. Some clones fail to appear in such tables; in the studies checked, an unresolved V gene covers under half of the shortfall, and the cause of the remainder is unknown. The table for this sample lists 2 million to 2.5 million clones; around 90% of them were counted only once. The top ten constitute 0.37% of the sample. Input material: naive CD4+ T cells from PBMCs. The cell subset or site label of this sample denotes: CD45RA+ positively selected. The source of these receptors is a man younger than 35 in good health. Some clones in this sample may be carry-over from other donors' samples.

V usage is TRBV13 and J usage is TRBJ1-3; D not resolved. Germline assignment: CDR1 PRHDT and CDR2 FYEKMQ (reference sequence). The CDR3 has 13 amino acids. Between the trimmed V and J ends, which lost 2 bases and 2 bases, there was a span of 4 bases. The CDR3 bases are TGTGCCAGCAGCTTATCCCCTGGAAACACCATATATTTT. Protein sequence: CASSLSPGNTIYF.

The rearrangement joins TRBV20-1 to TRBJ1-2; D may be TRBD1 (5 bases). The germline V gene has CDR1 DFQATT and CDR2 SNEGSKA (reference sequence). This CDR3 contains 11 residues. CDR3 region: CIRAGNYGYTF. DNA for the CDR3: TGCATTAGAGCAGGGAACTATGGCTACACCTTC.

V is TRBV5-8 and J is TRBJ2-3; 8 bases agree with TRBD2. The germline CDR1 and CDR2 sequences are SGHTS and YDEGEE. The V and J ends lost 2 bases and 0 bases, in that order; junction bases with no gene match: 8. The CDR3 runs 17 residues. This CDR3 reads CASSLGQLADSTDTQYF. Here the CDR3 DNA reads TGTGCCAGCAGCTTAGGGCAACTAGCGGATAGCACAGATACGCAGTATTTT.

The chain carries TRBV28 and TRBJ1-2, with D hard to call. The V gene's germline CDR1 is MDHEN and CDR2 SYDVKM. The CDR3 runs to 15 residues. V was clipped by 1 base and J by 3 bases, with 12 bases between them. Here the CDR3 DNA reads TGTGCCAGCAGTTTATCGGAGCAGTCTGACTATGGCTACACCTTC. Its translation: CASSLSEQSDYGYTF.

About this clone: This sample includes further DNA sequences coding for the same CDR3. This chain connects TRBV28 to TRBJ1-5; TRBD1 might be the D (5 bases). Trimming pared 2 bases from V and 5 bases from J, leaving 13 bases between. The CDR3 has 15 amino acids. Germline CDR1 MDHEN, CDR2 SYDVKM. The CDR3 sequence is CASSLRGQGDQPQHF. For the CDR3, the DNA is TGTGCCAGCAGTTTAAGAGGGCAGGGCGATCAGCCCCAGCATTTT. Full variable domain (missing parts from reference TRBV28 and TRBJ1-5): DVKVTQSSRYLVKRTGEKVFLECVQDMDHENMFWYRQDPGLGLRLIYFSYDVKMKEKGDIPEGYSVSREKKERFSLILESASTNQTSMYLCASSLRGQGDQPQHFGDGTRLSIL.

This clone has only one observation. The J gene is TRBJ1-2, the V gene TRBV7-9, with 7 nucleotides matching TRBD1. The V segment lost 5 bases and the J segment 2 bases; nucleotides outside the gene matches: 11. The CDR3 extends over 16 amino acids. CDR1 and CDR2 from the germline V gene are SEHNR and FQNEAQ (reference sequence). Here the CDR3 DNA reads TGTGCCAGCAGCCCCATGGCAGGGGGGAGAAACTATGGCTACACCTTC. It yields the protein CASSPMAGGRNYGYTF.

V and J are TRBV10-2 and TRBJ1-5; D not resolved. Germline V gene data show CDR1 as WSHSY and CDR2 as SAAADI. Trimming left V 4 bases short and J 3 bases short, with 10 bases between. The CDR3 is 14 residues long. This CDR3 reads CASSVRQYNQPQHF. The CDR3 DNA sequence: TGCGCCAGCAGTGTGAGGCAGTACAATCAGCCCCAGCATTTT.

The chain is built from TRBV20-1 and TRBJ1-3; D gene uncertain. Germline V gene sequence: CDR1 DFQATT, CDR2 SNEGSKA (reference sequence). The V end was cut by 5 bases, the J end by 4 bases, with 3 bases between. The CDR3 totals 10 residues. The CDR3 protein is CSARGNTIYF. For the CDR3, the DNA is TGCAGTGCTCGCGGAAACACCATATATTTT.

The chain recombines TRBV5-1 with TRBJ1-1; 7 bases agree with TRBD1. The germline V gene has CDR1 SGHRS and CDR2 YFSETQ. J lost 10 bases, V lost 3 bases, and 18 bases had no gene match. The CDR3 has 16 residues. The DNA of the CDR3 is TGCGCCAGCAGCTCCCTAGGTACAGGGGACGCCTCTAGAGCTTTCTTT. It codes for CASSSLGTGDASRAFF.

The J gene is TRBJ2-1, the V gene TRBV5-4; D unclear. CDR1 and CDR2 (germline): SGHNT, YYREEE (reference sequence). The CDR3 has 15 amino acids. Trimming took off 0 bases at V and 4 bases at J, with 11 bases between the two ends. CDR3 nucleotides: TGTGCCAGCAGCTTGGGAAGCGCTTCTTACAATGAGCAGTTCTTC. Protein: CASSLGSASYNEQFF.

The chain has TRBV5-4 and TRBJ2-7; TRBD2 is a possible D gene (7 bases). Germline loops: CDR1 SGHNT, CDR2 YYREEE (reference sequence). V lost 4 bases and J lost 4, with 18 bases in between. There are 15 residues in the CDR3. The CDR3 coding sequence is TGTGCCAGCAGCCCCGGGGGGCGACAGCCTTACGAGCAGTACTTC. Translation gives CASSPGGRQPYEQYF.

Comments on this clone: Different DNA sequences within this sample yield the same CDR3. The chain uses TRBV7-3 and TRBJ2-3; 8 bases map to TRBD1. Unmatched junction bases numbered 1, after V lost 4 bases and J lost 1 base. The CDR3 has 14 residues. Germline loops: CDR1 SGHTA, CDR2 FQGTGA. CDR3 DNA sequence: TGTGCCAGCAGCTCGGGACAGGGCACAGATACGCAGTATTTT. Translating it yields CASSSGQGTDTQYF.

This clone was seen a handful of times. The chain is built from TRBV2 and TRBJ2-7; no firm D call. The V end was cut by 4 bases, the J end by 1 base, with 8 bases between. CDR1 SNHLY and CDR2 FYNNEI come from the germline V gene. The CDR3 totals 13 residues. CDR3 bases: TGTGCCAGCAGTGTCAGTCCATCCTACGAGCAGTACTTC. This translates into CASSVSPSYEQYF.

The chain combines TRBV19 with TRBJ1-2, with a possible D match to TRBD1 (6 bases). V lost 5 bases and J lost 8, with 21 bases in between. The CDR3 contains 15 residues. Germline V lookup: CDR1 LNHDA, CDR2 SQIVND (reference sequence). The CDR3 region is CASSRTEPLTMGYTF. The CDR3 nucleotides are TGTGCCAGTAGTCGGACAGAACCTTTAACTATGGGCTACACCTTC. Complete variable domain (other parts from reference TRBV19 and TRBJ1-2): DGGITQSPKYLFRKEGQNVTLSCEQNLNHDAMYWYRQDPGQGLRLIYYSQIVNDFQKGDIAEGYSVSREKKESFPLTVTSAQKNPTAFYLCASSRTEPLTMGYTFGSGTRLTVV.

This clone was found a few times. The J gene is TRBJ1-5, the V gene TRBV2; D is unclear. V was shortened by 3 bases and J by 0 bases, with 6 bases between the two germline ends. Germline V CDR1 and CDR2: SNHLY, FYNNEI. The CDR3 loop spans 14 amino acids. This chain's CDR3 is CASSDEGSNQPQHF. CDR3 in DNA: TGTGCCAGCAGTGATGAAGGTAGCAATCAGCCCCAGCATTTT. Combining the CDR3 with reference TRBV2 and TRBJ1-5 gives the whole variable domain EPEVTQTPSHQVTQMGQEVILRCVPISNHLYFYWYRQILGQKVEFLVSFYNNEISEKSEIFDDQFSVERPDGSNFTLKIRSTKLEDSAMYFCASSDEGSNQPQHFGDGTRLSIL.

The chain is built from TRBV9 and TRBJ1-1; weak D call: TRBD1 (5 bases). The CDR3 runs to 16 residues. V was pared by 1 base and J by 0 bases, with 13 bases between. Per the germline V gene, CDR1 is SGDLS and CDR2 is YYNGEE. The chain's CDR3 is CASSVRPGVMNTEAFF. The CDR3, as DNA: TGTGCCAGCAGCGTAAGGCCGGGGGTAATGAACACTGAAGCTTTCTTT.

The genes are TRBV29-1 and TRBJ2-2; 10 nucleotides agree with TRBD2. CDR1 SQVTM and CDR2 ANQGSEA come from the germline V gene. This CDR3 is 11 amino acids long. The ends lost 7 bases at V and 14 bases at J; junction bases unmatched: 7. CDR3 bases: TGCAGCGCCAAGCTAGCGGGAGAACTGTTTTTT. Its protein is CSAKLAGELFF.

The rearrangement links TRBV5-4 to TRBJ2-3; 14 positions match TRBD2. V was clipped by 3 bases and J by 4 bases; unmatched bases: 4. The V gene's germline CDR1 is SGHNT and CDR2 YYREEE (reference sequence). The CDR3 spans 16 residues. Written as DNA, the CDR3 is TGTGCCAGCAGCTGGACTAGCGGGGGGTACCCAGATACGCAGTATTTT. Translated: CASSWTSGGYPDTQYF.

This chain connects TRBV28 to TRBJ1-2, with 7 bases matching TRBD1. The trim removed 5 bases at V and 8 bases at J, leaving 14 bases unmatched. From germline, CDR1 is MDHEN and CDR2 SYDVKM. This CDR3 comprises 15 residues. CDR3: CASSQVDRTYEGYTF. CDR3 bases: TGTGCCAGCAGTCAAGTGGACAGGACCTACGAAGGCTACACCTTC.